The T cell receptor beta chain under discussion was sequenced for a study of blood T cell repertoires in COVID-19. Germline lookup yields CDR1 SEHNR and CDR2 FQNEAQ (reference sequence). The CDR3 covers 18 residues. J was trimmed by 3 bases and V by 4 bases; bases with no gene match: 12. Profiling relied on immunoSEQ multiplex PCR, and the TCRdb table lists in-frame clones only, not all of them. Of tens of thousands of clones in the sample, around 90% were seen once. The chain employs TRBV7-9 and TRBJ1-4, with TRBD1 matching 9 bases. Sequencing was carried out using peripheral blood. This TCR derives from a human donor in a cohort sampled during active COVID-19. As DNA, the CDR3 is TGTGCCAGCAGCTCACGCGGGACAGGGAAGAGACCTAATGAAAAACTGTTTTTT. This codes for CASSSRGTGKRPNEKLFF. The variable domain in full, completed from reference TRBV7-9 and TRBJ1-4, reads DTGVSQNPRHKITKRGQNVTFRCDPISEHNRLYWYRQTLGQGPEFLTYFQNEAQLEKSRLLSDRFSAERPKGSFSTLEIQRTEQGDSAMYLCASSSRGTGKRPNEKLFFGSGTQLSVL.